One and the same sample provided the 22 T cell receptor beta chains below, sequenced in a study of T-cell memory formation after mild COVID-19. TCRdb analysed the 5' RACE reads with MiXCR anew, one entry per CDR3 protein. The data contain 400,000 or so distinct CDR3 sequences, 20% of them singletons. Sequences were obtained from PBMCs or a T cell subset sorted from them (not recorded which). Receptors originate from an adult woman who had mild COVID-19 (a few samples of this study predate the infection). Cell type and time point are not known.

This clonotype has only a few counts. The J gene is TRBJ2-1, the V gene TRBV24-1, with unresolved D. The CDR3 runs 16 residues. With 0 bases removed from V and 0 bases from J, the gap between germline ends came to 8 bases. Germline CDR1 is KGHDR and CDR2 is SFDVKD. The DNA of the CDR3 is TGTGCCACCAGTGATTTGCGGCCCGGCTCCTACAATGAGCAGTTCTTC. It is translated as CATSDLRPGSYNEQFF.

This clonotype occurred once. This chain uses TRBV6-1 with TRBJ2-1; D not certain. V was clipped by 6 bases and J by 2 bases, with 8 bases between them. CDR1 is MNHNS, CDR2 SASEGT, per germline. This CDR3 contains 13 residues. The CDR3 bases are TGTGCCAGCAGCGACGGCCCCTACAATGAGCAGTTCTTC. It specifies CASSDGPYNEQFF.

J is TRBJ2-7 and V is TRBV3-1; the D is unclear. This CDR3 comprises 15 residues. CDR1 and CDR2 from the germline V gene are LGHDT and YNNKEL (reference sequence). V lost 3 bases, J lost 0 bases, and 12 bases lay in between. In DNA, the CDR3 is TGTGCCAGCAGCCATCCGCACGGACCCTCCTACGAGCAGTACTTC. Its protein is CASSHPHGPSYEQYF.

The CDR3 reads CATSAPPGGGLAGSSSYNEQFF. CDR3 DNA sequence: TGTGCCACCAGTGCCCCCCCCGGAGGGGGACTAGCGGGATCGAGCTCCTACAATGAGCAGTTCTTC. The chain recombines TRBV24-1 with TRBJ2-1, with 13 bases that match TRBD2. The CDR3 contains 22 residues. The V segment lost 5 bases and the J segment 0 bases; nucleotides outside the gene matches: 18. Germline CDR1 and CDR2: KGHDR and SFDVKD.

This clonotype appeared a few times. This rearrangement joins TRBV12-5 to TRBJ2-1; D not resolved. V lost 6 bases and J 15 bases, leaving 9 bases between the germline ends. The CDR3 has 9 amino acids. CDR1 is LGHNT and CDR2 is FRNRAP in the germline V gene. Written as DNA, the CDR3 is TGTGCTAGTGGCCCCGGCCGGTTCTTC. Its translation is CASGPGRFF.

This clonotype was detected only once. This chain connects TRBV29-1 to TRBJ2-3, with 9 positions matching TRBD1. The CDR3 consists of 13 residues. CDR1 is SQVTM, CDR2 ANQGSEA, per germline. V dropped 6 bases and J dropped 1; count of bases not matched to a gene: 2. CDR3 residues: CSVDRGGTDTQYF. Written as DNA, the CDR3 is TGCAGCGTGGACAGGGGTGGCACAGATACGCAGTATTTT.

Concerning this clonotype itself: Compared with germline, one end of the junction differs, possibly owing to a read error. The rearrangement uses TRBV11-2 and TRBJ1-1, with D uncertain. The CDR3 totals 10 residues. CDR1 is SGHAT, CDR2 FQNNGV, per germline. CDR3 protein: CDSSLVEAFF. Here the CDR3 DNA reads TGTGACAGCAGCTTAGTTGAAGCTTTCTTT.

V usage is TRBV18 and J usage is TRBJ2-7, with D tentatively TRBD1 (5 bases). Looked up from germline, CDR1 is KGHSH and CDR2 is LQKENI. V was cut by 6 bases and J by 1 base, with 13 bases left in between. The CDR3 consists of 14 residues. This CDR3 reads CASSPTTASYEQYF. CDR3 sequence (DNA): TGTGCCAGCTCCCCTACGACAGCATCCTACGAGCAGTACTTC.

The rearrangement joins TRBV5-1 to TRBJ2-7; 7 bases are shared with TRBD1. The CDR3 loop spans 18 amino acids. Germline V lookup: CDR1 SGHRS, CDR2 YFSETQ. The J segment lost 0 bases and the V segment lost 2 bases, leaving 14 bases of the junction unmatched. CDR3 sequence (DNA): TGCGCCAGCAGCTTAGGTGGGCACAGGGGCGTAAGCTCCTACGAGCAGTACTTC. Translation: CASSLGGHRGVSSYEQYF.

The CDR3 bases are TGTGCCACCAGCGAACCAGGGTATAGCAATCAGCCCCAGCATTTT. Amino acid sequence: CATSEPGYSNQPQHF. The chain employs TRBV24-1 and TRBJ1-5; maybe TRBD1 (5 bases). CDR1 and CDR2 from the germline V gene are KGHDR and SFDVKD. V lost 7 bases, J lost 0 bases, and 12 bases lay in between. This CDR3 is 15 amino acids long.

This clonotype was detected only a few times. The chain is built from TRBV7-9 and TRBJ1-4; no clear D. Trimming took 2 bases from V and 7 from J, leaving 11 bases between them. Germline assignment: CDR1 SEHNR and CDR2 FQNEAQ (reference sequence). CDR3 size: 14 residues. The CDR3 region has the DNA TGTGCCAGCAGCTTATATGGGGAGCGTGAAAAACTGTTTTTT. This translates into CASSLYGEREKLFF.

The J gene is TRBJ2-3, the V gene TRBV5-1, with D perhaps TRBD2 (5 bases). CDR1 and CDR2 from the germline V gene are SGHRS and YFSETQ. V was cut by 1 base and J by 0 bases, with 15 bases left in between. The CDR3 is made up of 17 amino acids. CDR3 in DNA: TGCGCCAGCAGCTTGTTCTGGGGTCGGGATAGCACAGATACGCAGTATTTT. The encoded protein is CASSLFWGRDSTDTQYF.

The rearrangement links TRBV7-2 to TRBJ2-3; TRBD2 matches at 13 bases. The ends lost 2 bases at V and 5 bases at J; junction bases unmatched: 4. The CDR3 totals 16 residues. Germline V gene data show CDR1 as SGHTA and CDR2 as FQGNSA. CDR3 DNA sequence: TGTGCCAGCAGCTTATTCGGACTAGCGGGAGTAGATACGCAGTATTTT. Translation: CASSLFGLAGVDTQYF. The full variable domain, its missing parts supplied by reference TRBV7-2 and TRBJ2-3, is GAGVSQSPSNKVTEKGKDVELRCDPISGHTALYWYRQSLGQGLEFLIYFQGNSAPDKSGLPSDRFSAERTGGSVSTLTIQRTQQEDSAVYLCASSLFGLAGVDTQYFGPGTRLTVL.

The rearrangement links TRBV12-3 or TRBV12-4 to TRBJ1-1; D unresolved. The CDR3 loop spans 11 amino acids. V was trimmed by 8 bases and J by 3 bases, leaving 7 bases between them. The DNA for the CDR3 is TGTGCCAGCGGGCTATACACTGAAGCTTTCTTT. It translates to CASGLYTEAFF.

This chain joins TRBV15 and TRBJ2-3; D ambiguous. Trimming shortened V by 9 bases and J by 2 bases, and 6 bases separated the two germline ends. The length of the CDR3 is 11 residues. CDR1 LNHNV and CDR2 YYDKDF come from the germline V gene (reference sequence). The CDR3 bases are TGTGCCACTTTTAACACAGATACGCAGTATTTT. Its translation: CATFNTDTQYF.

This rearrangement joins TRBV4-1 to TRBJ1-2; 8 bases align to TRBD1. V was pared by 4 bases and J by 4 bases, with 8 bases of the junction left unmatched. The CDR3 sequence is 15 residues long. Germline assignment: CDR1 MGHRA and CDR2 YSYEKL. The CDR3: CASSPTARGPYGYTF. In DNA, the CDR3 is TGCGCCAGCAGCCCCACCGCCAGGGGGCCCTATGGCTACACCTTC.

This clonotype has just a few counts. This chain links TRBV29-1 with TRBJ2-5, with 8 bases matching TRBD1. V lost 4 bases, J lost 5 bases, and 6 bases stayed unmatched. Germline values: CDR1 SQVTM, CDR2 ANQGSEA. The CDR3 consists of 13 residues. The CDR3 sequence is CSVVDRGQETQYF. CDR3 in DNA: TGCAGCGTTGTAGACAGGGGTCAGGAGACCCAGTACTTC.

V gene TRBV7-9 combines with J gene TRBJ2-5; 9 positions agree with TRBD2. The CDR3 extends over 16 amino acids. V lost 0 bases and J lost 5; bases outside the gene matches: 7. CDR1 SEHNR and CDR2 FQNEAQ come from the germline V gene (reference sequence). CDR3: CASSLAGSGSWETQYF. The DNA for the CDR3 is TGTGCCAGCAGCTTAGCGGGTAGCGGGAGTTGGGAGACCCAGTACTTC. Full variable domain (outside the CDR3, taken from reference TRBV7-9 and TRBJ2-5): DTGVSQNPRHKITKRGQNVTFRCDPISEHNRLYWYRQTLGQGPEFLTYFQNEAQLEKSRLLSDRFSAERPKGSFSTLEIQRTEQGDSAMYLCASSLAGSGSWETQYFGPGTRLLVL.

The chain employs TRBV4-1 and TRBJ1-3; no firm D call. CDR1 and CDR2 from the germline V gene are MGHRA and YSYEKL. V gave up 3 bases and J gave up 0 bases, with 9 bases separating them. The CDR3 contains 15 residues. The CDR3 DNA sequence: TGCGCCAGCAGCCAGAGAGCTAACTCTGGAAACACCATATATTTT. This codes for CASSQRANSGNTIYF.

This clonotype was seen at least ten times. V is TRBV12-3 or TRBV12-4 and J is TRBJ2-7; TRBD2 agrees at 7 bases. This CDR3 region has 14 residues. After removal of 3 bases from V and 2 bases from J, the junction contained 4 bases not matched to a gene. Written as DNA, the CDR3 is TGTGCCAGCAGTTTGTACGGGGGGACCTACGAGCAGTACTTC. It translates to CASSLYGGTYEQYF.

J is TRBJ2-2 and V is TRBV7-9; D not resolved. Germline values: CDR1 SEHNR, CDR2 FQNEAQ (reference sequence). This CDR3 spans 14 amino acids. The V end was cut by 7 bases, the J end by 1 base, with 10 bases between. CDR3 sequence (DNA): TGTGCCAGCACCGCTCTGGGGAACACCGGGGAGCTGTTTTTT. Its protein product is CASTALGNTGELFF.

This clonotype was recorded a few times. One junction end does not reproduce the germline sequence, and a read error may be involved. The V and J genes are TRBV12-3 or TRBV12-4 and TRBJ2-2; D unclear. This CDR3 comprises 14 residues. The CDR3 reads CASSFAENAGELFF. As DNA, the CDR3 is TGTGCCAGCAGTTTTGCGGAGAACGCCGGGGAGCTGTTTTTT.